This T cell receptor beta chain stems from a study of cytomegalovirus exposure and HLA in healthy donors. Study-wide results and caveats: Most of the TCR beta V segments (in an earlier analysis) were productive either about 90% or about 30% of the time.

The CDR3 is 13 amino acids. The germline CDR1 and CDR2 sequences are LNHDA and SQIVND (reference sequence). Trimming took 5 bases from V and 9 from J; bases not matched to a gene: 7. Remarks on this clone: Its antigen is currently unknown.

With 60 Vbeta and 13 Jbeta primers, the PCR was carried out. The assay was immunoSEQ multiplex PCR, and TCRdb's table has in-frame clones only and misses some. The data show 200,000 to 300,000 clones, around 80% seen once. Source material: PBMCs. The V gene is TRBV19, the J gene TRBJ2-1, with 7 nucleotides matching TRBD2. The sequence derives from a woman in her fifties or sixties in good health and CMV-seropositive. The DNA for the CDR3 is TGTGCCAGTAGTTATGGGGCGGGAGCTGAGCAGTTCTTC. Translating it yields CASSYGAGAEQFF.